Following are 10 T cell receptor beta chains from one sample sequenced in a study of T cells after yellow fever vaccination. TCRdb re-analysed the 5' RACE reads in MiXCR, keeping a single row per CDR3 protein. Here the sample spans about 340,000 distinct CDR3 sequences, 9.5% to 15% being singletons. The sequencing used CD4+ T cells sorted from PBMCs, collected 15 days after the yellow fever booster vaccination. The origin of the receptors is a man younger than 35 who received the YFV17D yellow fever vaccine.

The genes are TRBV28 and TRBJ2-7, with no clear D. Germline V gene data show CDR1 as MDHEN and CDR2 as SYDVKM. V was clipped by 5 bases and J by 0 bases, with 17 bases between them. The CDR3 has 16 amino acids. The CDR3 loop reads CASSPPGPRTSYEQYV. The DNA of the CDR3 is TGTGCCAGCAGTCCCCCCGGGCCTAGAACCTCCTACGAGCAGTACGTC.

The chain is built from TRBV1 and TRBJ1-2. TRBV1 is marked as a pseudogene. The CDR3 consists of 15 residues. The CDR3: CTSSQDDLKWTGYTF. The CDR3 DNA reads as TGCACCAGCAGCCAAGACGATCTTAAGTGGACTGGCTACACCTTC.

This clonotype was counted between two and nine times. The chain uses TRBV24-1 and TRBJ2-1; D unresolved. V was clipped by 9 bases and J by 10 bases, with 15 bases between them. This CDR3 has 12 residues. CDR1 and CDR2 from the germline V gene are KGHDR and SFDVKD. Written as DNA, the CDR3 is TGTGCCACCTCAGGTGGCGACCGAGAGCAGTTCTTC. It codes for CATSGGDREQFF.

This clonotype was seen repeatedly, ten times or more. At one end, the junction sequence differs from germline, possibly due to a read error. The V gene is TRBV5-1, the J gene TRBJ2-3, with 12 bases matching TRBD2. This CDR3 comprises 15 residues. The V gene's germline CDR1 is SGHRS and CDR2 YFSETQ. The CDR3 DNA follows: TGTGCCAGCAGTTTAGGGCTAGCGGGGGGGGATACGCAGTATTTT. It specifies CASSLGLAGGDTQYF. Using reference TRBV5-1 and TRBJ2-3 for the parts outside the CDR3, the full variable domain is KAGVTQTPRYLIKTRGQQVTLSCSPISGHRSVSWYQQTPGQGLQFLFEYFSETQRNKGNFPGRFSGRQFSNSRSEMNVSTLELGDSALYLCASSLGLAGGDTQYFGPGTRLTVL.

V gene TRBV4-1 combines with J gene TRBJ2-5; the match to TRBD2 covers 9 bases. The CDR3 consists of 16 residues. Germline CDR1 MGHRA, CDR2 YSYEKL. V lost 1 base, J lost 2 bases, and 5 bases stayed unmatched. In DNA form, the CDR3 reads TGCGCCAGCAGCCAAGCAACCGCGGGGGGGCAAGAGACCCAGTACTTC. This sequence encodes CASSQATAGGQETQYF.

This chain connects TRBV11-2 to TRBJ2-3; 13 nucleotides align to TRBD2. CDR1 SGHAT and CDR2 FQNNGV come from the germline V gene. J gave up 2 bases and V 2 bases, and 4 bases lay outside the gene matches. This CDR3 spans 17 amino acids. The DNA of the CDR3 is TGTGCCAGCAGCTTACTAGGGACTAGCGGGGTCACAGATACGCAGTATTTT. It encodes CASSLLGTSGVTDTQYF.

This clonotype was seen more than once but under ten times. V and J are TRBV5-1 and TRBJ1-6; D gene unclear. V lost 0 bases, J lost 5 bases, and 6 bases lay in between. The CDR3 is 14 residues long. The germline gives CDR1 SGHRS, CDR2 YFSETQ. The CDR3 here is CASSLEQDNSPLHF. Written as DNA, the CDR3 is TGCGCCAGCAGCTTGGAACAAGATAATTCACCCCTCCACTTT.

This clonotype was recorded at least ten times. This chain links TRBV10-3 with TRBJ1-2; D is unresolved. With 7 bases removed from V and 6 bases from J, the gap between germline ends came to 15 bases. The CDR3 consists of 13 residues. Germline V gene data show CDR1 as ENHRY and CDR2 as SYGVKD. This CDR3 is CAIMSGSWDGYTF. CDR3 bases: TGTGCCATCATGTCGGGATCGTGGGATGGCTACACCTTC.

The chain joins TRBV27 to TRBJ2-7, with D possibly being TRBD2 (6 bases). Germline V gene sequence: CDR1 MNHEY, CDR2 SMNVEV (reference sequence). V lost 4 bases to trimming and J lost 3 bases, with 13 bases between them. The CDR3 length is 14 residues. In nucleotides, the CDR3 is TGTGCCAGCAGTTACCTCCCCGGGGGCTACGAGCAGTACTTC. The encoded protein is CASSYLPGGYEQYF.

The chain uses TRBV28 and TRBJ2-7; possibly TRBD2 for D (5 bases). V gave up 6 bases and J gave up 2 bases, with 8 bases separating them. The length of the CDR3 is 12 residues. From germline, CDR1 is MDHEN and CDR2 SYDVKM. The CDR3 region is CASSGKTYEQYV. The CDR3 DNA sequence: TGTGCCAGCAGCGGGAAGACCTACGAGCAGTACGTC.